The clone carrying this TCR beta chain was counted at least ten times. A read error may account for a junction end that differs from germline. This CDR3 has 10 amino acids. Germline V gene sequence: CDR1 SNHLY, CDR2 FYNNEI. The sample is drawn from a study of spatial heterogeneity in lung cancer. At the level of the study: The donor group consisted of 55 to 85 patients who had untreated, early-stage non-small cell lung cancer. After resection, follow-up PBMC samples were sequenced when available, at a median of roughly two years later. The count of detected beta-chain sequences consistently exceeded that of alpha-chain sequences.

TCRdb itself ran the 5' RACE reads through MiXCR, one entry per CDR3 protein. Of around 110,000 distinct CDR3 sequences in the sample, 10% to 15% are singletons; the top ten hold 15% to 20%. The time point denotes: blood at routine non-recurrence follow-up after resection. No cells were sorted before sequencing. The whole RNA sequenced was extracted from tumor, nontumor lung or frozen PBMC. This chain uses TRBV2 with TRBJ2-7; D ambiguous. This specimen consisted of PBMCs, obtained at follow-up. This clonotype was obtained from a male donor with early-stage non-small cell lung cancer. The CDR3 bases are TGTGCCAGCAGGTTTAATGGGGAAGGCTTC. Translating it yields CASRFNGEGF. The complete variable domain, with remaining parts taken from reference TRBV2 and TRBJ2-7, reads EPEVTQTPSHQVTQMGQEVILRCVPISNHLYFYWYRQILGQKVEFLVSFYNNEISEKSEIFDDQFSVERPDGSNFTLKIRSTKLEDSAMYFCASRFNGEGFGPGTRLTVT.